These 22 T cell receptor beta chains share one sample of origin, sequenced in a study of CD8+CD57+ T cells in acquired aplastic anemia. Profiling that covered TCR beta VDJ and CDR3 relied on genomic DNA as its template. Using its own MiXCR run on the reads, TCRdb lists one record per CDR3 protein. The sample comprises around 180,000 distinct CDR3 sequences, about 64% of which are singletons, and under 50% rests with the top ten. Input material: sorted CD4+, CD8+, or CD8+CD57+ T cells (not recorded which) from PBMCs. These receptors all come from a human donor in good health.

This clonotype came up once. The chain carries TRBV19 and TRBJ2-7; the D gene is possibly TRBD1 (5 bases). V was trimmed by 5 bases and J by 2 bases, leaving 10 bases between them. The CDR3 loop spans 13 amino acids. Germline assignment: CDR1 LNHDA and CDR2 SQIVND (reference sequence). The CDR3 loop reads CASSDSPTYEQYF. The CDR3 nucleotides are TGTGCCAGTAGTGACAGCCCTACCTACGAGCAGTACTTC.

Concerning this clonotype: A single base separates this from a much larger clone, so it may be a read error. The rearrangement links TRBV9 to TRBJ2-3, with TRBD2 matching 7 bases. Germline loops: CDR1 SGDLS, CDR2 YYNGEE. This CDR3 contains 18 residues. Trimming at V came to 4 bases and at J to 3 bases, leaving 17 bases not matched to a gene. The CDR3 region is CASSQTGASGSGTDTQYF. The CDR3 DNA is TGTGCCAGCAGCCAAACCGGGGCTAGCGGAAGTGGAACAGATACGCAGTATTTT.

The chain is built from TRBV20-1 and TRBJ1-5; tentatively, D is TRBD1 (5 bases). CDR3 length: 16 residues. Germline V gene sequence: CDR1 DFQATT, CDR2 SNEGSKA (reference sequence). V was trimmed by 6 bases and J by 0 bases, leaving 18 bases between them. Written as DNA, the CDR3 is TGCAGTGCCACGGGCCGCCGGGACCCTAGCAATCAGCCCCAGCATTTT. Translated: CSATGRRDPSNQPQHF.

The chain joins TRBV7-9 to TRBJ2-7; D unresolved. V dropped 5 bases and J dropped 3 bases, with 11 bases sitting between them. The germline CDR1 and CDR2 sequences are SEHNR and FQNEAQ (reference sequence). The CDR3 spans 13 residues. The CDR3 here is CASSNDYIYEQYF. CDR3 sequence (DNA): TGTGCCAGCAGCAACGATTACATCTACGAGCAGTACTTC.

This clonotype was counted many times. J is TRBJ1-5 and V is TRBV20-1, with a tentative D call TRBD1 (5 bases). The V and J ends lost 0 bases and 4 bases respectively, with 16 bases between them. Looked up from germline, CDR1 is DFQATT and CDR2 is SNEGSKA (reference sequence). The CDR3 loop spans 16 amino acids. The CDR3: CSARELDSQRNQPQHF. DNA of the CDR3: TGCAGTGCTAGAGAACTAGACAGCCAACGAAATCAGCCCCAGCATTTT.

This chain uses TRBV29-1 with TRBJ1-1; no clear D gene. The germline CDR1 and CDR2 sequences are SQVTM and ANQGSEA. The CDR3 loop spans 13 amino acids. V gave up 2 bases and J gave up 2 bases, with 9 bases separating them. The chain's CDR3 is CSVERSRNTEAFF. The CDR3 bases are TGCAGCGTTGAAAGGTCGCGTAACACTGAAGCTTTCTTT.

As concerns this clonotype: One end of the junction is discordant with germline, which a read error may explain. The chain joins TRBV24-1 to TRBJ2-3, with D unclear. Looked up from germline, CDR1 is KGHDR and CDR2 is SFDVKD. CDR3 length equals 15 residues. This CDR3 is CATSDLTVSTDTQCF. The CDR3 DNA reads TGTGCCACCAGTGATTTGACAGTAAGCACAGATACGCAGTGTTTT.

The V call is TRBV10-3, the J call TRBJ2-3; TRBD1 might be the D (5 bases). The germline CDR1 and CDR2 sequences are ENHRY and SYGVKD. The CDR3 has 15 residues. V lost 4 bases, J lost 11 bases, and 22 bases lay in between. CDR3: CAISAGTLGNQGQYF. CDR3 sequence (DNA): TGTGCCATCAGTGCCGGAACGTTGGGAAATCAGGGGCAGTATTTT.

V gene TRBV2 combines with J gene TRBJ2-1; 10 nucleotides line up with TRBD2. After removal of 11 bases from V and 7 bases from J, the junction contained 5 bases not matched to a gene. In germline, CDR1 is SNHLY, CDR2 FYNNEI. This CDR3 has 12 amino acids. CDR3 protein: CAGAGGPNEQFF. The CDR3 DNA reads as TGTGCCGGAGCGGGAGGGCCGAATGAGCAGTTCTTC.

CDR3 protein: CASSSTSGGSNEQFF. CDR3 sequence (DNA): TGTGCCAGCAGTTCGACTAGCGGGGGGAGCAATGAGCAGTTCTTC. V gene TRBV7-8 combines with J gene TRBJ2-1; 13 bases agree with TRBD2. This CDR3 region has 15 residues. Germline V gene sequence: CDR1 SGHVS, CDR2 FQNEAQ. V was pared by 6 bases and J by 6 bases, with 5 bases of the junction left unmatched.

This clonotype was seen a single time. This clone may be a read error of a much larger clone one base away. The chain combines TRBV11-2 with TRBJ2-7, with D perhaps TRBD1 or TRBD2 (5 bases each). V was pared by 6 bases and J by 7 bases, with 19 bases between. Germline assignment: CDR1 SGHAT and CDR2 FQNNGV. The CDR3 extends over 14 amino acids. CDR3 loop: CASRPSEGLNEQYF. CDR3 in DNA: TGTGCCAGCAGGCCGAGCGAGGGGTTGAATGAGCAGTACTTC. The full variable domain, rest sourced from reference TRBV11-2 and TRBJ2-7, is EAGVAQSPRYKIIEKRQSVAFWCNPISGHATLYWYQQILGQGPKLLIQFQNNGVVDDSQLPKDRFSAERLKGVDSTLKIQPAKLEDSAVYLCASRPSEGLNEQYFGPGTRLTVT.

As to this clonotype: Germline and junction disagree at one end, which may indicate a read error. J is TRBJ2-7 and V is TRBV5-5, with TRBD1 as a possible D gene (6 bases). Germline assignment: CDR1 SGHKS and CDR2 YYEKEE (reference sequence). This CDR3 comprises 13 residues. DNA of the CDR3: TGCGCCAGCAGCTTTCAGGGGACCTACGAGCAGTACTTC. It translates to CASSFQGTYEQYF.

The chain uses TRBV5-1 and TRBJ1-1; D might be TRBD1 (6 bases). CDR3 length: 13 amino acids. The V and J ends lost 0 bases and 7 bases respectively, with 10 bases between them. The germline gives CDR1 SGHRS, CDR2 YFSETQ. The chain's CDR3 is CASSLAGGGEAFF. DNA for the CDR3: TGCGCCAGCAGCTTGGCCGGGGGCGGTGAAGCTTTCTTT.

This clonotype turned up a few times. A single base separates this from a much larger clone, so it may be a read error. The J gene is TRBJ2-7, the V gene TRBV4-1; D is possibly TRBD1 (5 bases). This CDR3 is built from 13 residues. From germline, CDR1 is MGHRA and CDR2 YSYEKL. Trimming removed 1 base from V and 2 bases from J, with 6 bases in between. The CDR3 DNA reads as TGCGCCAGCAGCCAAGTGACAGCCTACGAGCAGTACTTC. The encoded protein is CASSQVTAYEQYF.

This clonotype showed up just a few times. This chain uses TRBV9 with TRBJ2-7; the match to TRBD2 covers 10 bases. In germline, CDR1 is SGDLS, CDR2 YYNGEE. J lost 3 bases, V lost 2 bases, and 2 bases had no gene match. CDR3 length: 14 amino acids. The CDR3 region is CASSVSSGSYEQYF. The CDR3 nucleotides are TGTGCCAGCAGCGTTTCTAGCGGGAGCTACGAGCAGTACTTC. Full variable domain (outside the CDR3, taken from reference TRBV9 and TRBJ2-7): DSGVTQTPKHLITATGQRVTLRCSPRSGDLSVYWYQQSLDQGLQFLIQYYNGEERAKGNILERFSAQQFPDLHSELNLSSLELGDSALYFCASSVSSGSYEQYFGPGTRLTVT.

The chain couples TRBV7-9 to TRBJ1-4, with TRBD1 identical over 8 bases. This CDR3 is 14 amino acids long. The V gene end was trimmed by 2 bases and the J gene end by 10 bases; junction bases not matched to a gene: 6. Looked up from germline, CDR1 is SEHNR and CDR2 is FQNEAQ (reference sequence). CDR3 sequence (DNA): TGTGCCAGCAGCTTACCGGACAGGGACGGAAAACTGTTTTTT. It translates to CASSLPDRDGKLFF.

The chain combines TRBV2 with TRBJ1-2; 9 bases are shared with TRBD1. The CDR3 is 13 amino acids. The germline V gene has CDR1 SNHLY and CDR2 FYNNEI. V shed 8 bases and J 2 bases; nucleotides not matched to a gene: 3. CDR3 DNA sequence: TGTGCCAGCGGGACAGGGCTGAACTATGGCTACACCTTC. Protein: CASGTGLNYGYTF.

This clonotype has only a few counts. V usage is TRBV6-5 and J usage is TRBJ2-5; 10 bases map to TRBD2. CDR3 size: 17 residues. The V gene's germline CDR1 is MNHEY and CDR2 SVGAGI. V was pared by 2 bases and J by 7 bases, with 13 bases of the junction left unmatched. The CDR3 DNA is TGTGCCAGCAGTTACGTTCTAGCGGGAGTTTCAGAAGGGACCCAGTACTTC. Amino acid sequence: CASSYVLAGVSEGTQYF.

The CDR3 loop is CASSSLGAGTTDTQYF. The DNA of the CDR3 is TGTGCCAGCAGCTCCTTGGGGGCAGGAACCACAGATACGCAGTATTTT. The chain has TRBV7-9 and TRBJ2-3, with D possibly being TRBD1 (6 bases). Per the germline V gene, CDR1 is SEHNR and CDR2 is FQNEAQ (reference sequence). The CDR3 is 16 residues long. V lost 4 bases, J lost 2 bases, and 16 bases lay in between.

This clonotype appeared a single time. CDR3 sequence reads: CASSPGQRGGQETQYF. CDR3 DNA sequence: TGTGCCAGCAGCCCGGGGCAGCGGGGGGGCCAAGAGACCCAGTACTTC. This sequence joins TRBV7-4 and TRBJ2-5; 10 bases line up with TRBD2. V trimming: 5 bases; J trimming: 1 base; junction bases outside the gene matches: 7. The CDR3 consists of 16 residues. Looked up from germline, CDR1 is SGHVT and CDR2 is SQSDAQ.

This chain uses TRBV11-2 with TRBJ1-4; perhaps TRBD1 as D (6 bases). Between the trimmed V and J ends, which lost 5 bases and 8 bases, there was a span of 12 bases. The CDR3 extends over 13 amino acids. Germline V gene data show CDR1 as SGHAT and CDR2 as FQNNGV. CDR3 nucleotide sequence: TGTGCCAGCAGCATTAACACAGGGGAAAAACTGTTTTTT. Amino acid sequence: CASSINTGEKLFF.

This clonotype was found many times. The chain employs TRBV9 and TRBJ2-1; D is possibly TRBD1 or TRBD2 (5 bases each). CDR1 is SGDLS, CDR2 YYNGEE, per germline. V was trimmed by 0 bases and J by 10 bases, leaving 11 bases between them. CDR3 length: 13 residues. The CDR3 is CASSVGFGTEQFF. CDR3 bases: TGTGCCAGCAGCGTAGGGTTCGGGACCGAGCAGTTCTTC.